This TCR beta chain was identified in a study of T cell responses to AZD1222 COVID-19 vaccine. Study-wide results and caveats: Spike-specific TCRs gained breadth and depth after people received two AZD1222 doses. CD4 TCRs covered the whole spike, strongest at regions 160-218 and 743-854. The sample set comprised mostly white British donors with more females, and clonal diversity was possibly underestimated.

Clones were read by immunoSEQ multiplex PCR, and TCRdb kept only the in-frame ones, dropping some. This sample has 130,000 to 150,000 clones; about 92% occur once, and the top ten carry approximately 2%. The CDR3 has 15 residues. Per the germline V gene, CDR1 is SEHNR and CDR2 is FQNEAQ (reference sequence). V was shortened by 0 bases and J by 2 bases, with 8 bases between the two germline ends. Details on this clone: Its antigen is unidentified.

This clonotype originated in an adult in good health. V and J are TRBV7-9 and TRBJ1-5; D might be TRBD1 (5 bases). This specimen was peripheral blood, taken on day 0 of AZD1222 vaccination. The CDR3 is CASSLARDGNQPQHF. The DNA of the CDR3 is TGTGCCAGCAGCTTAGCCAGGGATGGCAATCAGCCCCAGCATTTT.